The 15 T cell receptor beta chains reported below all come from one sample, sequenced in a study of T cell responses to AZD1222 COVID-19 vaccine. TCRdb's copy holds only in-frame clones and misses some; the assay was immunoSEQ multiplex PCR. The table has roughly 150,000 clones, about 92% seen once; the top ten hold under 10%. The source material was peripheral blood, sampled on day 0 of AZD1222 vaccination. The receptors originated from an adult in good health.

V gene TRBV5-5 combines with J gene TRBJ1-1, with D possibly being TRBD1 (6 bases). The germline CDR1 and CDR2 sequences are SGHKS and YYEKEE (reference sequence). This CDR3 has 16 residues. V dropped 0 bases and J dropped 1 base, with 13 bases sitting between them. CDR3 loop: CASSLVGRGTNTEAFF. DNA for the CDR3: TGTGCCAGCAGCTTGGTAGGCAGGGGCACGAACACTGAAGCTTTCTTT.

The genes are TRBV5-1 and TRBJ1-3; D is undetermined. V lost 0 bases, J lost 0 bases, and 7 bases lay in between. The CDR3 extends over 15 amino acids. Per germline, CDR1 SGHRS and CDR2 YFSETQ. CDR3 sequence reads: CASSLEAGSGNTIYF. DNA of the CDR3: TGCGCCAGCAGCTTGGAGGCAGGCTCTGGAAACACCATATATTTT.

The chain has TRBV28 and TRBJ1-2; D not certain. CDR1 is MDHEN, CDR2 SYDVKM, per germline. V was pared by 1 base and J by 9 bases, with 15 bases between. The CDR3 totals 14 residues. As DNA, the CDR3 is TGTGCCAGCAGTTTATCCTCTACCGCTTTAAGCTACACCTTC. Its translation: CASSLSSTALSYTF.

J is TRBJ2-5 and V is TRBV12-3 or TRBV12-4; no firm D call. Trimming removed 5 bases from V and 2 bases from J, with 9 bases in between. The CDR3 runs to 13 residues. For the CDR3, the DNA is TGTGCCAGCAGTCCATGGGTGCAAGAGACCCAGTACTTC. This encodes CASSPWVQETQYF.

This chain links TRBV5-8 with TRBJ2-5; 12 bases are a match to TRBD2. V gave up 0 bases and J gave up 5 bases; unmatched junction bases: 8. The CDR3 has 17 residues. CDR1 and CDR2 (germline): SGHTS, YDEGEE. The CDR3, as DNA: TGTGCCAGCAGCTTGGCGGCTAGCGGGGGGGTCCGCGAGACCCAGTACTTC. It specifies CASSLAASGGVRETQYF.

To note about this clone: The junction shows a germline mismatch at one end, possibly a read error. In nucleotides, the CDR3 is TGTGCTAGCAGCTTCTCTCAGACAGGGACAGAGACCCAGTACTTC. It encodes CASSFSQTGTETQYF. This chain joins TRBV7-7 and TRBJ2-5; 7 bases are shared with TRBD1. CDR1 is SSHAT, CDR2 FNYEAQ, per germline (reference sequence). This CDR3 is 15 amino acids long.

This chain connects TRBV9 to TRBJ1-1; D not resolved. CDR3 length equals 15 residues. Trimming cost V 3 bases and J 2 bases, with 14 bases left between them. The V gene's germline CDR1 is SGDLS and CDR2 YYNGEE. The DNA for the CDR3 is TGTGCCAGCAGCGGCCGGGGAACAGCTAACACTGAAGCTTTCTTT. Protein: CASSGRGTANTEAFF.

This clone has only one observation. The gene calls are TRBV9 and TRBJ2-5, with D possibly matching TRBD1 (6 bases). The V gene's germline CDR1 is SGDLS and CDR2 YYNGEE. Trimming stripped 1 base from V and 2 bases from J, with 12 bases between. This CDR3 comprises 15 residues. This chain's CDR3 is CASSVNPDSQETQYF. The CDR3 DNA sequence: TGTGCCAGCAGCGTAAACCCGGACAGTCAAGAGACCCAGTACTTC.

The chain links TRBV30 to TRBJ1-6; D not resolved. The CDR3 spans 14 residues. Germline assignment: CDR1 GTSNPN and CDR2 SVGIG (reference sequence). The V end was cut by 2 bases, the J end by 7 bases, with 12 bases between. The CDR3 DNA follows: TGTGCCTGGAGTAGTTCAGGCGCCAATTCACCCCTCCACTTT. Amino acid sequence: CAWSSSGANSPLHF.

V is TRBV9 and J is TRBJ1-2; the D is unclear. Trimming stripped 0 bases from V and 4 bases from J, with 22 bases between. The CDR3 contains 18 residues. In germline, CDR1 is SGDLS, CDR2 YYNGEE. This chain's CDR3 is CASSVAGSLPPFLYGYTF. The CDR3 nucleotides are TGTGCCAGCAGCGTAGCTGGCAGCCTACCTCCATTCCTCTATGGCTACACCTTC. Looking up the rest from reference TRBV9 and TRBJ1-2 gives the full variable domain: DSGVTQTPKHLITATGQRVTLRCSPRSGDLSVYWYQQSLDQGLQFLIQYYNGEERAKGNILERFSAQQFPDLHSELNLSSLELGDSALYFCASSVAGSLPPFLYGYTFGSGTRLTVV.

The rearrangement uses TRBV9 and TRBJ1-4, with D possibly being TRBD1 (5 bases). Trimming took off 1 base at V and 12 bases at J, with 13 bases between the two ends. The CDR3 loop spans 13 amino acids. The germline V gene encodes CDR1 SGDLS and CDR2 YYNGEE. The CDR3 nucleotides are TGTGCCAGCAGCGTATACGGGGGTTCCGAACTGTTTTTT. Its protein is CASSVYGGSELFF. The full variable domain, its missing parts supplied by reference TRBV9 and TRBJ1-4, is DSGVTQTPKHLITATGQRVTLRCSPRSGDLSVYWYQQSLDQGLQFLIQYYNGEERAKGNILERFSAQQFPDLHSELNLSSLELGDSALYFCASSVYGGSELFFGSGTQLSVL.

The chain uses TRBV11-2 and TRBJ1-4; 7 nucleotides align to TRBD1. The CDR3 spans 16 residues. Germline trimming cut 4 bases from V and 5 bases from J; bases unmatched to any gene: 10. CDR1 and CDR2 (germline): SGHAT, FQNNGV. CDR3 in DNA: TGTGCCAGCAGCTCGATCCCGGGACAGAAAAATGAAAAACTGTTTTTT. This sequence encodes CASSSIPGQKNEKLFF.

The J gene is TRBJ1-2, the V gene TRBV7-9; D perhaps matches TRBD1 (5 bases). In germline, CDR1 is SEHNR, CDR2 FQNEAQ (reference sequence). The CDR3 is 16 amino acids. Trimming left V 5 bases short and J 4 bases short, with 20 bases between. CDR3 loop: CASSRIGLGPLYGYTF. The CDR3 region has the DNA TGTGCCAGCAGCCGTATTGGCCTGGGACCTCTCTATGGCTACACCTTC.

This clone showed up just once. V usage is TRBV30 and J usage is TRBJ1-2; D perhaps matches TRBD1 (5 bases). Trimming took off 0 bases at V and 0 bases at J, with 8 bases between the two ends. The germline V gene has CDR1 GTSNPN and CDR2 SVGIG (reference sequence). The CDR3 consists of 14 residues. The CDR3 spells CAWSVEGTNYGYTF. As DNA, the CDR3 is TGTGCCTGGAGTGTAGAGGGGACTAACTATGGCTACACCTTC. The full variable domain, completed using reference TRBV30 and TRBJ1-2, is SQTIHQWPATLVQPVGSPLSLECTVEGTSNPNLYWYRQAAGRGLQLLFYSVGIGQISSEVPQNLSASRPQDRQFILSSKKLLLSDSGFYLCAWSVEGTNYGYTFGSGTRLTVV.

J is TRBJ2-7 and V is TRBV5-6; D not resolved. This CDR3 spans 11 amino acids. Germline lookup yields CDR1 SGHDT and CDR2 YYEEEE. V lost 3 bases and J lost 3, with 4 bases in between. CDR3 coding DNA: TGTGCCAGCAGCTCCAACTACGAGCAGTACTTC. It codes for CASSSNYEQYF.